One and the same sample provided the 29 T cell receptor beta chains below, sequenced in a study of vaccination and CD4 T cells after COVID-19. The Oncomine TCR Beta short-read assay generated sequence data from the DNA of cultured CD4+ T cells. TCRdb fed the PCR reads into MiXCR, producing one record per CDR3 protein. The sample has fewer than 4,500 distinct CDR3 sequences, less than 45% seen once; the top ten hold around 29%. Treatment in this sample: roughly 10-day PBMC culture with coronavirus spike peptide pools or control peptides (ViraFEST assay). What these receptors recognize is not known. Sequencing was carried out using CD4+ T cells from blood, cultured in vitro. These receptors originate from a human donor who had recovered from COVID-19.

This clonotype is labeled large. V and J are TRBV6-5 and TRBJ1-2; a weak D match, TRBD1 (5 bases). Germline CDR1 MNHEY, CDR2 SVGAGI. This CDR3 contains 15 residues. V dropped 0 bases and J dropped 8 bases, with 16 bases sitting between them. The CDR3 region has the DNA TGTGCCAGCAGTTACTCTCAGGGAGCCCTGGGAGGCTACACCTTC. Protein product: CASSYSQGALGGYTF.

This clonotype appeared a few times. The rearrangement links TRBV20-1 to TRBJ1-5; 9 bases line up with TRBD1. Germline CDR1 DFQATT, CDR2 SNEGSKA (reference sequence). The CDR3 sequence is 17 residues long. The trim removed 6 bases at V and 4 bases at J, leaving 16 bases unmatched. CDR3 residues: CSALLGQGNLGNQPQHF. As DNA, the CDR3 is TGCAGTGCGCTACTGGGACAGGGTAATTTGGGGAATCAGCCCCAGCATTTT.

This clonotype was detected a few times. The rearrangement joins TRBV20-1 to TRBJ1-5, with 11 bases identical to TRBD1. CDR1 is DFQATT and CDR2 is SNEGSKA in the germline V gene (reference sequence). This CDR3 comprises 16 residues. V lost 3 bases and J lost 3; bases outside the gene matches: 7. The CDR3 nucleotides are TGCAGTGCTAGTCCGGACAGGGGGCGAACCAATCAGCCCCAGCATTTT. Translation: CSASPDRGRTNQPQHF.

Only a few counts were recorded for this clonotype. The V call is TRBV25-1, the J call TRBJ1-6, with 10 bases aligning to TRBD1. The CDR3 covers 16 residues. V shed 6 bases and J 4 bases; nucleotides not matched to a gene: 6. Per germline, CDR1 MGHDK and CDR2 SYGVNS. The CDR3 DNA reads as TGTGCCAGCAGGGACAGGGGGATAGAGTATAATTCACCCCTCCACTTT. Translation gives CASRDRGIEYNSPLHF.

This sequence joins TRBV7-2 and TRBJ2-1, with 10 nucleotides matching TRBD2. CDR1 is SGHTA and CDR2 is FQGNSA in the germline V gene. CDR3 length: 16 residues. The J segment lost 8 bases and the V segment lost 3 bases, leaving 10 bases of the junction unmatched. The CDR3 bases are TGTGCCAGCAGCTTCAAGCGGGGGGGCGTGTCGGATGAGCAGTTCTTC. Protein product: CASSFKRGGVSDEQFF.

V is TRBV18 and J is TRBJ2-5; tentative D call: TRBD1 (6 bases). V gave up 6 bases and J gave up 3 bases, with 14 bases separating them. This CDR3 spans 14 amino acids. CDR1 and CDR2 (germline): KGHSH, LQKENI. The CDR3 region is CASSLTGLEETQYF. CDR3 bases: TGTGCCAGCTCCCTGACAGGCCTAGAAGAGACCCAGTACTTC. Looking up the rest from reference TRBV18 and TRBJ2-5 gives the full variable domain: NAGVMQNPRHLVRRRGQEARLRCSPMKGHSHVYWYRQLPEEGLKFMVYLQKENIIDESGMPKERFSAEFPKEGPSILRIQQVVRGDSAAYFCASSLTGLEETQYFGPGTRLLVL.

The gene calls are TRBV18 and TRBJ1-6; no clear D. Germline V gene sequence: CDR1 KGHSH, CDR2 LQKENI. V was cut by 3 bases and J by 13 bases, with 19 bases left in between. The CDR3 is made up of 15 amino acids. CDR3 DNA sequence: TGTGCCAGCTCACCGCCAACGAGGGCAGTCGGGCCCCTCCACTTT. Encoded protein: CASSPPTRAVGPLHF.

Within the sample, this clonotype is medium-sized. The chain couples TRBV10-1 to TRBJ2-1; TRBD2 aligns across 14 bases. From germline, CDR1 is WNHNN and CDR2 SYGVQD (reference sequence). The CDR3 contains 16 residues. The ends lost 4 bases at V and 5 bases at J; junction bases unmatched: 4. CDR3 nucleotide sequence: TGCGCCAGCAGTGCTGGACTAGCGGGGGGCGACAATGAGCAGTTCTTC. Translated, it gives CASSAGLAGGDNEQFF.

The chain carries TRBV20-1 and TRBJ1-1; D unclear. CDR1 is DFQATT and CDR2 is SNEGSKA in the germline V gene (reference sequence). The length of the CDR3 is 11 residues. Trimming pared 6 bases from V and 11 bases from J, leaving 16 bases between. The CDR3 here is CSASGLPAAFF. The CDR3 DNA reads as TGCAGTGCGTCTGGACTCCCTGCGGCTTTCTTT.

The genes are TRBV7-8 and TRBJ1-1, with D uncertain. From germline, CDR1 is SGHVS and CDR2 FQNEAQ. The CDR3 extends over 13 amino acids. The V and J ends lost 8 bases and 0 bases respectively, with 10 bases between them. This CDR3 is CASRAEMNTEAFF. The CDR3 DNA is TGTGCCAGCCGGGCGGAGATGAACACTGAAGCTTTCTTT.

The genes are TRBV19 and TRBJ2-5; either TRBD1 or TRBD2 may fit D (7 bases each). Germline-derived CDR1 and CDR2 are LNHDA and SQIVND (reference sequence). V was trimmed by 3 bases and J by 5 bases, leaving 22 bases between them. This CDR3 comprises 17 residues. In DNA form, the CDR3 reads TGTGCCAGTAGTATTACCCGCGCAGGGGGGCGGGGGGAGACCCAGTACTTC. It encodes CASSITRAGGRGETQYF.

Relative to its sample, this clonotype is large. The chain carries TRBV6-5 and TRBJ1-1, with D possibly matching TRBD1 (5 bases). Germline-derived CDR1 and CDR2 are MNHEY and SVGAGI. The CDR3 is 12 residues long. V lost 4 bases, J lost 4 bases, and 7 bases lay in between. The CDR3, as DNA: TGTGCCAGCAGTTTCGGGGGCACTGAAGCTTTCTTT. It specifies CASSFGGTEAFF.

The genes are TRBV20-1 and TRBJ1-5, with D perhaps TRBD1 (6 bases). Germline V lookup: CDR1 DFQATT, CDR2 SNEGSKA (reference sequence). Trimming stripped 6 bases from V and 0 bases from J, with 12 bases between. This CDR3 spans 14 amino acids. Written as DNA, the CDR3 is TGCAGTGCCATAGACAGGTTTAGCAATCAGCCCCAGCATTTT. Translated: CSAIDRFSNQPQHF.

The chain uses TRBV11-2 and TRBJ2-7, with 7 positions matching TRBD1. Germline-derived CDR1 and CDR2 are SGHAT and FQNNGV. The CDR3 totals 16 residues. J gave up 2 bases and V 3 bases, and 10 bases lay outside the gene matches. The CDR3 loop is CASSLDNRDRAYEQYF. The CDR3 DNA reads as TGTGCCAGCAGCTTGGATAACCGGGACAGAGCCTACGAGCAGTACTTC.

In DNA, the CDR3 is TGCGCCAGCAGACTCGGGACAGGGTCGAACACCGGGGAGCTGTTTTTT. Encoded protein: CASRLGTGSNTGELFF. The rearrangement joins TRBV5-1 to TRBJ2-2; the match to TRBD1 covers 9 bases. This CDR3 has 16 amino acids. J lost 0 bases, V lost 5 bases, and 5 bases had no gene match. Per germline, CDR1 SGHRS and CDR2 YFSETQ.

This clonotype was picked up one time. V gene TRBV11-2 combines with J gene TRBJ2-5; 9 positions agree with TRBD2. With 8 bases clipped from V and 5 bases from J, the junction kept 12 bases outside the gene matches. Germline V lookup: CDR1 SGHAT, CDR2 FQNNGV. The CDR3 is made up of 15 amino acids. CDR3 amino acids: CASGRRLAGQETQYF. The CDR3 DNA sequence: TGTGCCAGCGGTCGGCGGCTAGCGGGGCAGGAGACCCAGTACTTC.

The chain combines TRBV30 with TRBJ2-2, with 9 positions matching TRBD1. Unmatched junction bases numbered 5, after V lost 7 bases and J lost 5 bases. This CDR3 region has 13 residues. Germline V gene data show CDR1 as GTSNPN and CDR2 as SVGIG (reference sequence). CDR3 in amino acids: CAFHRGPTGELFF. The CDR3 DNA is TGTGCCTTTCACAGGGGGCCGACCGGGGAGCTGTTTTTT.

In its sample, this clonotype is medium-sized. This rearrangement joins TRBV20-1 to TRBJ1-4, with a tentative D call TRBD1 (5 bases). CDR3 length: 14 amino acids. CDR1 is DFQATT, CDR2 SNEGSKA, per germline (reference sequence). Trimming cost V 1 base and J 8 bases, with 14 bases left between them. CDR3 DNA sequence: TGCAGTGCTAGAGGGGTTGGGGGTGCAGAAAAACTGTTTTTT. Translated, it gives CSARGVGGAEKLFF.

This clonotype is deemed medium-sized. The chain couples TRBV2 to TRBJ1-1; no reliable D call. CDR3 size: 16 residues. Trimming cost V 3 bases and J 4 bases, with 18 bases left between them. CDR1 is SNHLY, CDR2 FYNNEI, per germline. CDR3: CASSESRVWVGTEAFF. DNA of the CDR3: TGTGCCAGCAGTGAGAGTCGGGTGTGGGTGGGCACTGAAGCTTTCTTT.

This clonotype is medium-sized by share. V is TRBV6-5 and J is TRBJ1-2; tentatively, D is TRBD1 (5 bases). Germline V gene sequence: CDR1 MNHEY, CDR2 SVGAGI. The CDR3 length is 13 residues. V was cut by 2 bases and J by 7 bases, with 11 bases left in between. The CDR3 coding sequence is TGTGCCAGCAGTTACATGGGGCGGAGTGGCTACACCTTC. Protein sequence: CASSYMGRSGYTF.

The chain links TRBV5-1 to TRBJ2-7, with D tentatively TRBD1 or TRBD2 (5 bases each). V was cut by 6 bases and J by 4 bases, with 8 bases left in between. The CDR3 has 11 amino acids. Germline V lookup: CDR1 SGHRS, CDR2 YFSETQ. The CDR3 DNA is TGCGCCAGCAAAGGGGAGTACGAGCAGTACTTC. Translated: CASKGEYEQYF.

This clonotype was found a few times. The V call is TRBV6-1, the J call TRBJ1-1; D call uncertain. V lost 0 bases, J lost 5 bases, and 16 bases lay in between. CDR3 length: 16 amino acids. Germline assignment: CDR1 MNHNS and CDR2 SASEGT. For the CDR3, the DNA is TGTGCCAGCAGTGAAGCGCGCAACTCCCCCCATACTGAAGCTTTCTTT. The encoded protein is CASSEARNSPHTEAFF.

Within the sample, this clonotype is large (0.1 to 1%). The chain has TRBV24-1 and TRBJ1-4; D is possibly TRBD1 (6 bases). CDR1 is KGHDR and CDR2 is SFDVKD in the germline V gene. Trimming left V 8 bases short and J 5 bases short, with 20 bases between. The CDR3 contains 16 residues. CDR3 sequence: CATNMSVRTANEKLFF. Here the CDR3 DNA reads TGTGCCACCAACATGTCCGTACGGACAGCGAATGAAAAACTGTTTTTT.

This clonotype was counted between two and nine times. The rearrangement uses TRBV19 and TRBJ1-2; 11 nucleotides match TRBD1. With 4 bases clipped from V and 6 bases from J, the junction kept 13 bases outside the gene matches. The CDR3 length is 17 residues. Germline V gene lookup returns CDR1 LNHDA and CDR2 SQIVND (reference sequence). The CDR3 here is CASSTHSAQGQGDGYTF. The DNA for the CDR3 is TGTGCCAGTAGTACCCACTCTGCACAGGGACAGGGGGATGGCTACACCTTC.

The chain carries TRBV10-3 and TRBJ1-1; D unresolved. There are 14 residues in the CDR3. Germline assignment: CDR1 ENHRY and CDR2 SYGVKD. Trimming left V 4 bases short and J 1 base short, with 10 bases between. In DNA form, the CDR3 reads TGTGCCATCAGTGGGTCTTCGAGGAACACTGAAGCTTTCTTT. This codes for CAISGSSRNTEAFF.

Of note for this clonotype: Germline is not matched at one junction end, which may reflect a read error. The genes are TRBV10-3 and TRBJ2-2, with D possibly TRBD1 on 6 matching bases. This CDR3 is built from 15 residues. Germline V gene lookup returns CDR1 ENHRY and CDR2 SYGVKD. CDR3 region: CAISDHLLRGGGLVF. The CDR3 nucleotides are TGTGCCATCAGTGACCACCTACTCAGGGGCGGAGGCTTGGTTTTT.

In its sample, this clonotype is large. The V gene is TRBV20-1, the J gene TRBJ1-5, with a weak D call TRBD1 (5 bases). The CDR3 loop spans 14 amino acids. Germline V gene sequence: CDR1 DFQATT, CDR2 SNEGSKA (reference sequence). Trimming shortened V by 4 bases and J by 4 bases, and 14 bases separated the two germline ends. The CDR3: CSAMGLTGNQPQHF. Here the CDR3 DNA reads TGCAGTGCTATGGGGCTTACGGGGAATCAGCCCCAGCATTTT.

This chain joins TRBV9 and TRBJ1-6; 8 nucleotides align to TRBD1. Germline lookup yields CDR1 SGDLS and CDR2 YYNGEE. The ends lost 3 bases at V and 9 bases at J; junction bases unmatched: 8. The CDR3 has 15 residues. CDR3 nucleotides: TGTGCCAGCAGCGCCGACTGGACAGGGAGTTCACCCCTCCACTTT. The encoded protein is CASSADWTGSSPLHF.

The CDR3 DNA follows: TGTGCCAGCTCAACAGGGTACGGAAACACCATATATTTT. It specifies CASSTGYGNTIYF. The V and J genes are TRBV18 and TRBJ1-3, with D possibly TRBD1 on 6 matching bases. Looked up from germline, CDR1 is KGHSH and CDR2 is LQKENI. Trimming cost V 5 bases and J 4 bases, with 9 bases left between them. This CDR3 contains 13 residues.